This TCR beta chain emerged from a study of blood T cell repertoires in COVID-19. In the original analysis: Estimates of nucleated cell counts were drawn from the amplification of reference gene primers. TCRdb's table, derived via immunoSEQ multiplex PCR, lists solely in-frame clones and lacks some. V and J calls and clone size are those listed in that table; D and trimming were worked out from the DNA. Of approximately 200,000 clones listed, approximately 87% are singletons. The germline V and J ends were trimmed by 7 bases and 6 bases, with 16 bases remaining between them. Germline V gene sequence: CDR1 MNHEY, CDR2 SVGAGI. This CDR3 has 14 amino acids.

Sequencing was performed on peripheral blood. The chain is built from TRBV6-5 and TRBJ1-5, with D perhaps TRBD1 (5 bases). This receptor was taken from a man in his 60s who had recovered from COVID-19. The CDR3 DNA follows: TGTGCCAGCACCGCCCGGGAGAGGGGTCAGCCCCAGCATTTT. Residues: CASTARERGQPQHF.